These 15 T cell receptor beta chains were sequenced from one sample in a study of cytomegalovirus exposure and HLA in healthy donors. Primers for the PCR totalled 60 Vbeta and 13 Jbeta. Sequencing used immunoSEQ multiplex PCR; TCRdb keeps in-frame clones, though not all of them. Here the sample spans under 200,000 clones, 82% being singletons. Specimen: PBMCs. These receptors came from a woman under 30 in good health and CMV-seronegative.

The count of this clone is one. The DNA of the CDR3 is TGTGCCAGCAGTTCTAGGGGTCCAGGGGGCTCCTACGAGCAGTACTTC. Protein sequence: CASSSRGPGGSYEQYF. The chain couples TRBV27 to TRBJ2-5; 7 positions match TRBD1. The J call may be wrong; the DNA end is better matched by TRBJ2-7. This CDR3 is 16 amino acids long. Germline loops: CDR1 MNHEY, CDR2 SMNVEV (reference sequence).

The chain couples TRBV5-4 to TRBJ2-7, with TRBD2 matching 11 bases. Germline CDR1 SGHNT, CDR2 YYREEE (reference sequence). This CDR3 is 15 amino acids long. The trim removed 3 bases at V and 3 bases at J, leaving 5 bases unmatched. The CDR3 DNA reads TGTGCCAGCAGCTCAATACTAGCGGGAGTCTACGAGCAGTACGTC. It translates to CASSSILAGVYEQYV.

Points on this clone: Mismatch with germline at one junction end may stem from a read error. V gene TRBV7-9 combines with J gene TRBJ2-3, with TRBD2 matching 12 bases. This CDR3 is built from 16 residues. Germline CDR1 reads SEHNR; CDR2 reads FQNEAQ (reference sequence). The chain's CDR3 is CSSSLTSGGVADTQYF. As DNA, the CDR3 is TGTTCCAGCAGCTTGACTAGCGGGGGAGTTGCAGATACGCAGTATTTT.

In nucleotides, the CDR3 is TGTGCCACCAGCAGGGGACAGGGGATCGCAGATACGCAGTATTTT. Translation: CATSRGQGIADTQYF. This chain uses TRBV15 with TRBJ2-3; 10 nucleotides line up with TRBD1. Germline CDR1 reads LNHNV; CDR2 reads YYDKDF (reference sequence). Germline trimming cut 3 bases from V and 4 bases from J; bases unmatched to any gene: 4. The CDR3 has 15 residues.

This clone showed up just once. The rearrangement uses TRBV28 and TRBJ1-5; TRBD1 agrees at 8 bases. Germline CDR1 MDHEN, CDR2 SYDVKM. The CDR3 runs to 14 residues. Germline trimming cut 6 bases from V and 2 bases from J; bases unmatched to any gene: 3. The CDR3 region is CASSWGQGNQPQHF. Written as DNA, the CDR3 is TGTGCCAGCAGCTGGGGACAGGGCAATCAGCCCCAGCATTTT.

The chain is built from TRBV6-5 and TRBJ2-3; possible D gene TRBD2, 6 bases. The CDR3 contains 14 residues. Germline V gives CDR1 MNHEY, CDR2 SVGAGI. V was clipped by 2 bases and J by 9 bases, with 15 bases between them. Written as DNA, the CDR3 is TGTGCCAGCAGTTACGCCGGGACTCCCATCACGCAGTATTTT. Amino acid sequence: CASSYAGTPITQYF.

The chain joins TRBV6-5 to TRBJ1-1; unclear D gene. The V and J ends lost 2 bases and 1 base respectively, with 8 bases between them. Per germline, CDR1 MNHEY and CDR2 SVGAGI. This CDR3 has 14 residues. As DNA, the CDR3 is TGTGCCAGCAGTTACAGTCAGAAGAACACTGAAGCTTTCTTT. This encodes CASSYSQKNTEAFF.

This chain links TRBV19 with TRBJ1-1, with TRBD1 identical over 7 bases. Germline trimming cut 4 bases from V and 1 base from J; bases unmatched to any gene: 3. Germline CDR1 is LNHDA and CDR2 is SQIVND (reference sequence). This CDR3 contains 14 residues. CDR3 coding DNA: TGTGCCAGTAGTACCCGGGACAGGAACACTGAAGCTTTCTTT. This codes for CASSTRDRNTEAFF.

In this sample, this clone turned up many times. The chain is built from TRBV5-5 and TRBJ2-1, with D hard to call. CDR1 is SGHKS, CDR2 YYEKEE, per germline (reference sequence). CDR3 length: 12 residues. The ends were cut back, 2 bases at V and 5 bases at J, with 5 bases in the middle. The CDR3 bases are TGTGCCAGCAGCTTCTTAAACAATGAGCAGTTCTTC. It yields the protein CASSFLNNEQFF.

The J gene is TRBJ2-7, the V gene TRBV6-5; no clear D. The CDR3 is 14 amino acids. Germline assignment: CDR1 MNHEY and CDR2 SVGAGI. V lost 6 bases and J 5 bases, leaving 17 bases between the germline ends. CDR3 sequence: CASSPGSSLHEQYF. The DNA of the CDR3 is TGTGCCAGCAGCCCCGGGTCATCCCTCCACGAGCAGTACTTC.

This chain links TRBV6-4 with TRBJ1-2; TRBD1 aligns across 7 bases. The CDR3 totals 12 residues. J lost 6 bases, V lost 8 bases, and 6 bases had no gene match. Germline V gene data show CDR1 as MRHNA and CDR2 as SNTAGT. In nucleotides, the CDR3 is TGTGCCAGCGTCGGGACAGCCGATGGCTACACCTTC. Encoded protein: CASVGTADGYTF.

The chain has TRBV5-1 and TRBJ2-4; D perhaps matches TRBD1 (5 bases). V dropped 0 bases and J dropped 5 bases, with 9 bases sitting between them. This CDR3 contains 14 residues. CDR1 and CDR2 from the germline V gene are SGHRS and YFSETQ. The CDR3 here is CASSLEGIENIQYF. The CDR3 DNA is TGCGCCAGCAGCTTGGAGGGGATCGAAAACATTCAGTACTTC.

This clone was counted once. The rearrangement joins TRBV27 to TRBJ2-7; TRBD1 might be the D (5 bases). This CDR3 contains 15 residues. CDR1 MNHEY and CDR2 SMNVEV come from the germline V gene (reference sequence). Trimming took 4 bases from V and 3 from J, leaving 16 bases between them. CDR3 sequence: CASSSVPLGHYEQYF. CDR3 coding DNA: TGTGCCAGCAGTTCTGTCCCTCTGGGGCACTACGAGCAGTACTTC.

The V call is TRBV28, the J call TRBJ1-2; TRBD1 matches at 9 bases. The CDR3 consists of 13 residues. V was clipped by 7 bases and J by 4 bases; unmatched bases: 4. The germline CDR1 and CDR2 sequences are MDHEN and SYDVKM. This CDR3 is CASTTDRGYGYTF. CDR3 DNA sequence: TGTGCCAGCACCACGGACAGGGGCTATGGCTACACCTTC.

The rearrangement uses TRBV28 and TRBJ1-1, with 9 bases aligning to TRBD1. The CDR3 extends over 19 amino acids. Germline-derived CDR1 and CDR2 are MDHEN and SYDVKM. V dropped 3 bases and J dropped 4; count of bases not matched to a gene: 18. The CDR3 nucleotides read TGTGCCAGCAGTTTGCTATCCCGGGACAGGGAGGAGTGGGGCACTGAAGCTTTCTTT. Amino acid sequence: CASSLLSRDREEWGTEAFF.